The following is a T cell receptor (beta chain) sequence with its context. This clonotype was counted ten times or more. The antigen it recognizes is unknown. No qualities accompany the bases; no much larger clone lies one base away. Trimming leaves V shorter by 0 bases and J shorter by 4 bases, with the junction holding 15 bases beyond the gene matches. The CDR3 contains 19 residues, cysteine and phenylalanine counted. Only the CDR3 DNA is retained, 57 bases long and in frame from the first base. Reading the germline V gene (reference sequence) gives CDR1 DFQATT and CDR2 SNEGSKA. This record comes from a study of early T cells in non-severe SARS-CoV-2 infection (dated by TCRdb to the early 2020s). The study in broad terms: Because TCR sequencing was done on bulk RNA from unsorted whole blood, the alpha and beta chains could not be paired. Broad study findings and their caveats: VDJdb matching was skewed toward anti-spike CD8 responses and likely underestimated virus-specific expansions by missing private and CD4 specificities.

Library prep was done by 5' RACE. The run used a NextSeq 500. In the TCR library protocol, unique molecular identifiers were attached to individual cDNA molecules to correct for PCR bias and sequencing error. TCR alpha and beta chains were both sequenced, and the abundances of alpha and beta sequences in each sample were closely correlated with each other. In the paper's pipeline: Decombinator V4 was used to annotate the V gene, J gene and CDR3 of the TCR sequences. TCRs were defined as expanded if a significant change between any two time points was detected under a Poisson model with p below 0.0001. TCR abundances were normalised to the total number of TCRs sequenced in each sample and reported as counts per million. TRAV1-2 paired with TRAJ12, TRAJ20 or TRAJ33 defined MAIT TCRs, while TRAV10 paired with TRAJ18 defined iNKT TCRs. VDJdb, accessed 1 November 2021, was searched for CMV, EBV and SARS-CoV-2 annotated TCRs, with TCRs annotated for multiple antigens excluded. TCRdb reran the public reads through fastp at Q25 and MiXCR, keeping productive beta chains. Every entry covers one CDR3 protein and lists the most common genes and DNA from its rows. The V and J calls were determined by TCRdb, not by the authors. The sample includes tens of thousands of distinct CDR3 sequences, with 9% to 15% observed a single time. About 3.9% of the sample belongs to the ten largest clones.

Set within a cohort of healthcare workers in London, UK, this nested case-control study involved weekly PCR testing of nasopharyngeal swabs along with blood sampling. Healthcare workers were recruited between 23 and 31 March 2020, during the week of the UK lockdown, and were followed weekly for up to about 15 weeks. The chain was built from TRBV20-1 and TRBJ2-1; TRBD2 matches 10 bases in the middle. The material sequenced was whole blood. The sequence came from an adult who was a healthcare worker with PCR-confirmed SARS-CoV-2 infection or an uninfected control (not recorded which). The CDR3 amino acid sequence is: CSARDLEREGHTEYNEQFF. The bases are TGCAGTGCTAGAGATCTGGAGCGGGAGGGCCACACCGAGTACAATGAGCAGTTCTTC.